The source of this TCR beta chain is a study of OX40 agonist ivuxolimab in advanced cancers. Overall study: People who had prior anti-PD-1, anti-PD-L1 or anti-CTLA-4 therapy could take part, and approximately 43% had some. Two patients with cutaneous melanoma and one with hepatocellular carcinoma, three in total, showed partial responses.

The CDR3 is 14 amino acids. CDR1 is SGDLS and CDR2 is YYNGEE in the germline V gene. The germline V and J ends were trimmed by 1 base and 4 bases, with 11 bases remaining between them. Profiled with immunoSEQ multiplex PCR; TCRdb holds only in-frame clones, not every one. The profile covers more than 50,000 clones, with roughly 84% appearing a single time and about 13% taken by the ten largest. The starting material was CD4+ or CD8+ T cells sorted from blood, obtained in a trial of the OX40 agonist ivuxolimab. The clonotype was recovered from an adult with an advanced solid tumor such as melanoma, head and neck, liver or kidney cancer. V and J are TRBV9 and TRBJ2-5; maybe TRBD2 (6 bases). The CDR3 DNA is TGTGCCAGCAGCGTACATGGAGGGTTAGAGACCCAGTACTTC. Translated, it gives CASSVHGGLETQYF.